The 5 T cell receptor beta chains reported below all come from one sample, sequenced in a study of shared clonotypes between healthy human individuals. Produced via immunoSEQ multiplex PCR; TCRdb's table is partial and in-frame only. The table shows 2,500,000 or so clones, with about 90% occurring only once. Sequenced: naive CD4+ T cells from PBMCs. The subset: CD45RA+ positively selected. These receptors all come from a man between 18 and 35 years old in good health. Some clones in this sample may be carry-over from other donors' samples.

The chain carries TRBV7-9 and TRBJ1-1; D gene ambiguous. The V end was cut by 5 bases, the J end by 1 base, with 8 bases between. Germline CDR1 is SEHNR and CDR2 is FQNEAQ (reference sequence). This CDR3 comprises 13 residues. The CDR3 DNA reads as TGTGCCAGCAGCCCTGGGTGGAACACTGAAGCTTTCTTT. Translating it yields CASSPGWNTEAFF. The variable domain in full, completed from reference TRBV7-9 and TRBJ1-1, reads DTGVSQNPRHKITKRGQNVTFRCDPISEHNRLYWYRQTLGQGPEFLTYFQNEAQLEKSRLLSDRFSAERPKGSFSTLEIQRTEQGDSAMYLCASSPGWNTEAFFGQGTRLTVV.

The chain uses TRBV7-3 and TRBJ2-2, with D tentatively TRBD1 (5 bases). The V and J ends lost 2 bases and 2 bases respectively, with 12 bases between them. This CDR3 comprises 16 residues. The V gene's germline CDR1 is SGHTA and CDR2 FQGTGA. The CDR3 is CASSLLSRVNTGELFF. Here the CDR3 DNA reads TGTGCCAGCAGCTTACTGTCCAGGGTCAACACCGGGGAGCTGTTTTTT. Based on the CDR3 plus reference TRBV7-3 and TRBJ2-2, the full variable domain is GAGVSQTPSNKVTEKGKYVELRCDPISGHTALYWYRQSLGQGPEFLIYFQGTGAADDSGLPNDRFFAVRPEGSVSTLKIQRTERGDSAVYLCASSLLSRVNTGELFFGEGSRLTVL.

In regard to this clone: In the same sample, other DNA sequences code for this CDR3. The chain recombines TRBV7-3 with TRBJ2-1; TRBD1 agrees at 8 bases. J lost 0 bases, V lost 5 bases, and 3 bases had no gene match. CDR3 length: 15 amino acids. Germline V gene lookup returns CDR1 SGHTA and CDR2 FQGTGA. The DNA of the CDR3 is TGTGCCAGCAGCCAAGACAGGGGCTCCTACAATGAGCAGTTCTTC. As protein: CASSQDRGSYNEQFF.

The rearrangement uses TRBV14 and TRBJ1-1; D might be TRBD1 (5 bases). The germline gives CDR1 SGHDN, CDR2 FVKESK. The length of the CDR3 is 14 residues. V dropped 10 bases and J dropped 3 bases, with 18 bases sitting between them. The CDR3 sequence: CATKKGSSYTEAFF. Here the CDR3 DNA reads TGTGCCACAAAGAAGGGGTCATCCTACACTGAAGCTTTCTTT.

In this sample, this clone turned up once. The chain carries TRBV28 and TRBJ2-7, with 10 bases aligning to TRBD1. The germline CDR1 and CDR2 sequences are MDHEN and SYDVKM. The CDR3 is 13 amino acids. With 5 bases clipped from V and 7 bases from J, the junction kept 5 bases outside the gene matches. The CDR3 here is CASSRQGAGEQYF. DNA of the CDR3: TGTGCCAGCAGTCGACAGGGGGCTGGAGAGCAGTACTTC.